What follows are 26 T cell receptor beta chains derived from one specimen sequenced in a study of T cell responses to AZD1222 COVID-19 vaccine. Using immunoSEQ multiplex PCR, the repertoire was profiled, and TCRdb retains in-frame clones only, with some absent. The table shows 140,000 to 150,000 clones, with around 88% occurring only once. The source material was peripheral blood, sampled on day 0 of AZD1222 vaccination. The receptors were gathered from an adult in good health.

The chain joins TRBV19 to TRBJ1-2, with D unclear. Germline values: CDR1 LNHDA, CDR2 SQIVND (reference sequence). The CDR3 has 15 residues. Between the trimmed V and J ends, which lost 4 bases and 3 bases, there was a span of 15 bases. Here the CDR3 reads CASSRSLTADYGYTF. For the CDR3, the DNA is TGTGCCAGTAGTAGGTCTCTAACTGCTGACTATGGCTACACCTTC. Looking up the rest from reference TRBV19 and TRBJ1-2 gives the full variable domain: DGGITQSPKYLFRKEGQNVTLSCEQNLNHDAMYWYRQDPGQGLRLIYYSQIVNDFQKGDIAEGYSVSREKKESFPLTVTSAQKNPTAFYLCASSRSLTADYGYTFGSGTRLTVV.

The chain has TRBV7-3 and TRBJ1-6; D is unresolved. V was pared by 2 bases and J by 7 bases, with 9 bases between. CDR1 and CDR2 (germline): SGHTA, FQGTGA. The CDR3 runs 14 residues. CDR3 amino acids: CASSLGSPNSPLHF. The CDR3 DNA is TGTGCCAGCAGCTTAGGGTCTCCGAATTCACCCCTCCACTTT. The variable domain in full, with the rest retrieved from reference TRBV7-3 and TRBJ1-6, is GAGVSQTPSNKVTEKGKYVELRCDPISGHTALYWYRQSLGQGPEFLIYFQGTGAADDSGLPNDRFFAVRPEGSVSTLKIQRTERGDSAVYLCASSLGSPNSPLHFGNGTRLTVT.

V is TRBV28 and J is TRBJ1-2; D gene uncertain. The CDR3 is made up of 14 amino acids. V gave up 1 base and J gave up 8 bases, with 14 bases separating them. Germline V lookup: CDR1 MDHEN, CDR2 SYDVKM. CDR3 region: CASSLYVGLRGYTF. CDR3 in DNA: TGTGCCAGCAGTTTATATGTCGGTTTGAGGGGCTACACCTTC.

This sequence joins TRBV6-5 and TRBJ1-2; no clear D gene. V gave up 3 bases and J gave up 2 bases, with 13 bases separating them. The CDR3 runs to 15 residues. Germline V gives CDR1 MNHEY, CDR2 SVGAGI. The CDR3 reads CASSYQLTSNYGYTF. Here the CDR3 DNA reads TGTGCCAGCAGTTATCAACTGACCTCGAACTATGGCTACACCTTC.

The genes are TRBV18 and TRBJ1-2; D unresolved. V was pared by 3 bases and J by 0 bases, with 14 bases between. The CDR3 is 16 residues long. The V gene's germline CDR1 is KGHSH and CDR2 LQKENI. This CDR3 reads CASSPPTSGTNYGYTF. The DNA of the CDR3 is TGTGCCAGCTCACCCCCAACTAGCGGGACTAACTATGGCTACACCTTC.

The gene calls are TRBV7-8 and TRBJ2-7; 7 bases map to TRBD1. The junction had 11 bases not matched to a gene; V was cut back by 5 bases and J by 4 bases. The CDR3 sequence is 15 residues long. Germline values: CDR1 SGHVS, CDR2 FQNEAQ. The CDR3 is CASSRQTGNEYEQYF. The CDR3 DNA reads TGTGCCAGCAGCCGTCAGACAGGGAACGAATACGAGCAGTACTTC.

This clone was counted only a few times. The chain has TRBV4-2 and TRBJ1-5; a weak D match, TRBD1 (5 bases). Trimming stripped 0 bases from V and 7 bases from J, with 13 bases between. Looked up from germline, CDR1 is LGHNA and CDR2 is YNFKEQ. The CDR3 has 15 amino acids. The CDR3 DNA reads TGTGCCAGCAGCCAAGAGGTCGGAGGGGTCCAGCCCCAGCATTTT. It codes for CASSQEVGGVQPQHF.

This chain's CDR3 is CASSVAEGNYGYTF. CDR3 bases: TGTGCCAGCAGCGTAGCTGAGGGAAACTATGGCTACACCTTC. J is TRBJ1-2 and V is TRBV9; D uncertain. The CDR3 sequence is 14 residues long. V gave up 0 bases and J gave up 2 bases, with 8 bases separating them. CDR1 is SGDLS and CDR2 is YYNGEE in the germline V gene.

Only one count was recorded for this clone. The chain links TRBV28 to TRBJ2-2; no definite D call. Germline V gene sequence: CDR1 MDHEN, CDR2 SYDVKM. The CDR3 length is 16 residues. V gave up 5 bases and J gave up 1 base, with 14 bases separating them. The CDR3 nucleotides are TGTGCCAGCAGTCTCCGGCTAATGTTGAACACCGGGGAGCTGTTTTTT. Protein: CASSLRLMLNTGELFF.

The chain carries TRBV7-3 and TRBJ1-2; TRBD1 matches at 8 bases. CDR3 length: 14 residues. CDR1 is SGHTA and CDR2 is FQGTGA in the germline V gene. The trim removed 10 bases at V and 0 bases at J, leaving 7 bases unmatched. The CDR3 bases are TGTGCCACCAGTCCGGACAGGGCTAACTATGGCTACACCTTC. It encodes CATSPDRANYGYTF.

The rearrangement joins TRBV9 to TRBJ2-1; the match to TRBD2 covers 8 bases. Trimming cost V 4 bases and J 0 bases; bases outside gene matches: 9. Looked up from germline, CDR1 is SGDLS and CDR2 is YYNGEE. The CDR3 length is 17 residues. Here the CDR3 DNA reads TGTGCCAGCAGCCCCGGGGGGGGGCTCGGCTCCTACAATGAGCAGTTCTTC. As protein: CASSPGGGLGSYNEQFF.

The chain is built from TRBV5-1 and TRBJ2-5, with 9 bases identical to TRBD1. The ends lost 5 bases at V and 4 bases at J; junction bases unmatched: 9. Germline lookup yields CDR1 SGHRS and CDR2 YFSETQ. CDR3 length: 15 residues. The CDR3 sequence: CASSQQGAGPETQYF. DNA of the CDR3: TGCGCCAGCAGTCAACAGGGGGCGGGTCCAGAGACCCAGTACTTC. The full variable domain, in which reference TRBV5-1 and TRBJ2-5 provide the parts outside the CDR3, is KAGVTQTPRYLIKTRGQQVTLSCSPISGHRSVSWYQQTPGQGLQFLFEYFSETQRNKGNFPGRFSGRQFSNSRSEMNVSTLELGDSALYLCASSQQGAGPETQYFGPGTRLLVL.

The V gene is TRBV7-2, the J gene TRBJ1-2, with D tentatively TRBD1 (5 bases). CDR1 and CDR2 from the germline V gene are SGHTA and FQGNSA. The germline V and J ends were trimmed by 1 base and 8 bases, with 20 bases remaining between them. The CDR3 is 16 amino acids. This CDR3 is CASSLGSGGGLRGYTF. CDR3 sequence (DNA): TGTGCCAGCAGCTTAGGGAGCGGTGGGGGTCTCAGAGGCTACACCTTC. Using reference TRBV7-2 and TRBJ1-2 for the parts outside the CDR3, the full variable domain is GAGVSQSPSNKVTEKGKDVELRCDPISGHTALYWYRQSLGQGLEFLIYFQGNSAPDKSGLPSDRFSAERTGGSVSTLTIQRTQQEDSAVYLCASSLGSGGGLRGYTFGSGTRLTVV.

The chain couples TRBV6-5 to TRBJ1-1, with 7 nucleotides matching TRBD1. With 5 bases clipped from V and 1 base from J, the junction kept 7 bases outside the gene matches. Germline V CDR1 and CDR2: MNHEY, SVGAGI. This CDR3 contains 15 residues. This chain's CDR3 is CASSTGVRRNTEAFF. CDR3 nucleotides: TGTGCCAGCAGTACAGGGGTGCGGCGGAACACTGAAGCTTTCTTT.

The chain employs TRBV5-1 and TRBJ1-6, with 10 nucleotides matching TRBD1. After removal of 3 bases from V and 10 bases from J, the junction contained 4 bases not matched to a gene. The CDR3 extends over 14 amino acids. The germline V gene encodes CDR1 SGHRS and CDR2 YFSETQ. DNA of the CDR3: TGCGCCAGCAGCTACGGACAGGGGGAATCACCCCTCCACTTT. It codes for CASSYGQGESPLHF. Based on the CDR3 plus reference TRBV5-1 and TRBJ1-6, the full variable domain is KAGVTQTPRYLIKTRGQQVTLSCSPISGHRSVSWYQQTPGQGLQFLFEYFSETQRNKGNFPGRFSGRQFSNSRSEMNVSTLELGDSALYLCASSYGQGESPLHFGNGTRLTVT.

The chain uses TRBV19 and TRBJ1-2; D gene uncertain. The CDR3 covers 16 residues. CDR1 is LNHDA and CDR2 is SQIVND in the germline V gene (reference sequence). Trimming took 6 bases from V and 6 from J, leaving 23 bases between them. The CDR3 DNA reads TGTGCCAGTAGAATGGGGAGCAGGCCCTTTGGTGATGGCTACACCTTC. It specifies CASRMGSRPFGDGYTF.

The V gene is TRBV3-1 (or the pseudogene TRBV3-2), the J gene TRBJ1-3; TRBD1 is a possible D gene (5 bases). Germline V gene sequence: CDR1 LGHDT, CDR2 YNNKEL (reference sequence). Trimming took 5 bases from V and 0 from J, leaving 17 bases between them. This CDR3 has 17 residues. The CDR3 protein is CASSKPPDGGSGNTIYF. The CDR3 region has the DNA TGTGCCAGCAGCAAACCCCCCGACGGGGGCTCTGGAAACACCATATATTTT.

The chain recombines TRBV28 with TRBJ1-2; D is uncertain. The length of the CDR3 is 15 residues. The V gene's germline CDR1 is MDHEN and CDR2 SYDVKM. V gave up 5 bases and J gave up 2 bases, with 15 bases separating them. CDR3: CASSDPGPNNYGYTF. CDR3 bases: TGTGCCAGCAGTGATCCCGGGCCCAACAACTATGGCTACACCTTC.

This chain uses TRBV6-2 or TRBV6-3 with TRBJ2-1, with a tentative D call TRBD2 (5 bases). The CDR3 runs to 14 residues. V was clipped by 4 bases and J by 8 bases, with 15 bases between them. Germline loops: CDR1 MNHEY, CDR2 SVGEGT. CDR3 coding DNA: TGTGCCAGCAGTTCCTCGGGCGGGTCCTATGAGCAGTTCTTC. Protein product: CASSSSGGSYEQFF.

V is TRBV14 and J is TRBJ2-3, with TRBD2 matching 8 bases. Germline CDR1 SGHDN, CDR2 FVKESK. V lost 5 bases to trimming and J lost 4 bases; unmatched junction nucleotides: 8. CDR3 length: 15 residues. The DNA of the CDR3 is TGTGCCAGCAGCTCTGGGCGGGGGGCCCCAGATACGCAGTATTTT. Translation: CASSSGRGAPDTQYF.

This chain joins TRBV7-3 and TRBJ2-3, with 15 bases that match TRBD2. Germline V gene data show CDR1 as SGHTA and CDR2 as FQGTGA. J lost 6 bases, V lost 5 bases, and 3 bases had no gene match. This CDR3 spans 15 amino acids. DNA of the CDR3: TGTGCCAGCAGCCGCGGACTAGCGGGGGGGGATACGCAGTATTTT. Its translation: CASSRGLAGGDTQYF.

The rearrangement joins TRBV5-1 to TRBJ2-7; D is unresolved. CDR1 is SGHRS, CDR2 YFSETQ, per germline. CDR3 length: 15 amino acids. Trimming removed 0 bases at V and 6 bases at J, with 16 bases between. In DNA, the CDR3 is TGCGCCAGCAGCTTGGTGAGGACCGCGCCTACCGAGCAGTACTTC. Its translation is CASSLVRTAPTEQYF.

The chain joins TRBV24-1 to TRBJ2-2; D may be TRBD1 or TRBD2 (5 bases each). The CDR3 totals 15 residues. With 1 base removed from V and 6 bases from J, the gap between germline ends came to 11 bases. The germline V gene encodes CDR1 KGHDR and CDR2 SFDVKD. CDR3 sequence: CATSDFGQGPGELFF. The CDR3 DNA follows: TGTGCCACCAGTGATTTCGGGCAGGGACCCGGGGAGCTGTTTTTT.

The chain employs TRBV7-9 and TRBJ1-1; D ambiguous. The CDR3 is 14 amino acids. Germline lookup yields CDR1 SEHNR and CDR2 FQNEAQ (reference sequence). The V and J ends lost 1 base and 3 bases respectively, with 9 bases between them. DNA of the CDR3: TGTGCCAGCAGCTTAGGGGAGAGGGACACTGAAGCTTTCTTT. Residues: CASSLGERDTEAFF.

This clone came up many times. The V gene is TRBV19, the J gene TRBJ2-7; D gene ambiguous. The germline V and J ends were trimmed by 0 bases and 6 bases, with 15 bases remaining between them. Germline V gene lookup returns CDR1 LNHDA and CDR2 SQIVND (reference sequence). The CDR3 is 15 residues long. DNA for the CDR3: TGTGCCAGTAGTATAGATCAGGTCTCCAGTTCCGAGCAGTACTTC. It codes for CASSIDQVSSSEQYF.

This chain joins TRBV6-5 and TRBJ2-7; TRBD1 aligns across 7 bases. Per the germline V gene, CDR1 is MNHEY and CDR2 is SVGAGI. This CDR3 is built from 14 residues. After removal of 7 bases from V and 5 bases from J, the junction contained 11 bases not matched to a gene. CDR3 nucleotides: TGTGCCAGCATTTCGGACAGGTTCCTTAACGAGCAGTACTTC. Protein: CASISDRFLNEQYF.